Listed here are 18 T cell receptor beta chains from one sample, sequenced in a study of T cells after yellow fever vaccination. TCRdb re-derived calls from the 5' RACE reads in MiXCR, one entry per CDR3 protein. The sample yields around 600,000 distinct CDR3 sequences, about 12% seen once. Sequenced here: PBMCs, sampled on the day of the yellow fever booster vaccination. The receptor source for this set is a man aged 30 to 45 who received the YFV17D yellow fever vaccine.

This chain joins TRBV10-3 and TRBJ2-7, with D tentatively TRBD1 (6 bases). Trimming took 3 bases from V and 3 from J, leaving 12 bases between them. The CDR3 has 14 amino acids. The germline gives CDR1 ENHRY, CDR2 SYGVKD. The CDR3 here is CAISEGYRDYEQYF. DNA for the CDR3: TGTGCCATCAGTGAAGGTTACAGGGACTACGAGCAGTACTTC.

This clonotype was counted a few times. This chain joins TRBV7-2 and TRBJ1-5; possible D gene TRBD1, 6 bases. The ends were cut back, 3 bases at V and 11 bases at J, with 20 bases in the middle. The length of the CDR3 is 15 residues. Germline V CDR1 and CDR2: SGHTA, FQGNSA. The CDR3 coding sequence is TGTGCCAGCAGCTTTCTGACGGGGGCACAATCAGCCCAGCATTTT. Encoded protein: CASSFLTGAQSAQHF.

This clonotype came up a few times. V usage is TRBV5-1 and J usage is TRBJ1-2; D uncertain. The CDR3 runs 14 residues. CDR1 is SGHRS and CDR2 is YFSETQ in the germline V gene. V was shortened by 0 bases and J by 4 bases, with 10 bases between the two germline ends. The CDR3 here is CASSLANSGYGYTF. Written as DNA, the CDR3 is TGCGCCAGCAGCTTGGCCAACAGCGGCTATGGCTACACCTTC.

In its sample, this clonotype was seen a few times. V usage is TRBV6-2 or TRBV6-3 and J usage is TRBJ2-6; the match to TRBD2 covers 10 bases. This CDR3 has 18 amino acids. Per germline, CDR1 MNHEY and CDR2 SVGEGT. V was pared by 3 bases and J by 0 bases, with 5 bases of the junction left unmatched. CDR3 sequence: CASSYTSGTHSGANVLTF. CDR3 sequence (DNA): TGTGCCAGCAGTTATACTAGCGGGACTCACTCTGGGGCCAACGTCCTGACTTTC.

The chain uses TRBV5-1 and TRBJ2-3, with TRBD2 matching over 10 bases. Germline CDR1 and CDR2: SGHRS and YFSETQ. CDR3 size: 16 residues. V was clipped by 0 bases and J by 3 bases; unmatched bases: 4. The CDR3 is CASSLEASGSTDTQYF. Here the CDR3 DNA reads TGCGCCAGCAGCTTGGAGGCTAGCGGGAGTACAGATACGCAGTATTTT. Full variable domain (outside the CDR3, taken from reference TRBV5-1 and TRBJ2-3): KAGVTQTPRYLIKTRGQQVTLSCSPISGHRSVSWYQQTPGQGLQFLFEYFSETQRNKGNFPGRFSGRQFSNSRSEMNVSTLELGDSALYLCASSLEASGSTDTQYFGPGTRLTVL.

V and J are TRBV18 and TRBJ2-7; D is unresolved. The CDR3 covers 13 residues. Germline V gives CDR1 KGHSH, CDR2 LQKENI. V was shortened by 1 base and J by 5 bases, with 9 bases between the two germline ends. CDR3 coding DNA: TGTGCCAGCTCACCACTAACCCTCCACGAGCAGTACTTC. Translated: CASSPLTLHEQYF.

The chain recombines TRBV18 with TRBJ2-7; TRBD2 might be the D (6 bases). CDR1 KGHSH and CDR2 LQKENI come from the germline V gene. The CDR3 totals 21 residues. Trimming pared 0 bases from V and 2 bases from J, leaving 29 bases between. This CDR3 is CASSPPLAMRDADLSPYEQYF. The DNA for the CDR3 is TGTGCCAGCTCACCACCGCTAGCGATGCGAGATGCGGACTTGTCTCCCTACGAGCAGTACTTC.

The chain carries TRBV7-2 and TRBJ2-3, with no clear D. Germline assignment: CDR1 SGHTA and CDR2 FQGNSA. The V end was cut by 1 base, the J end by 1 base, with 9 bases between. The CDR3 extends over 15 amino acids. The CDR3 sequence is CASSLEPLGTDTQYF. CDR3 nucleotide sequence: TGTGCCAGCAGCTTAGAACCCCTGGGCACAGATACGCAGTATTTT. Together with reference TRBV7-2 and TRBJ2-3, the CDR3 gives the full variable domain: GAGVSQSPSNKVTEKGKDVELRCDPISGHTALYWYRQSLGQGLEFLIYFQGNSAPDKSGLPSDRFSAERTGGSVSTLTIQRTQQEDSAVYLCASSLEPLGTDTQYFGPGTRLTVL.

There are a few counts of this clonotype. V and J are TRBV7-6 and TRBJ2-1, with TRBD1 matching 9 bases. The germline gives CDR1 SGHVS, CDR2 FNYEAQ. Unmatched junction bases numbered 9, after V lost 0 bases and J lost 9 bases. This CDR3 is 16 amino acids long. CDR3 sequence (DNA): TGTGCCAGCAGCTTAGCGACCGGGACAGGGTATATTGAGCAGTTCTTC. Translating gives CASSLATGTGYIEQFF.

This clonotype was picked up many times. This chain uses TRBV20-1 with TRBJ2-5; the D gene is possibly TRBD2 (5 bases). Germline V gene lookup returns CDR1 DFQATT and CDR2 SNEGSKA (reference sequence). The CDR3 is made up of 13 amino acids. V shed 3 bases and J shed 2 bases, with 10 bases lying between them. The CDR3 sequence is CSASRRTQETQYF. DNA of the CDR3: TGCAGTGCTAGTAGGCGGACTCAAGAGACCCAGTACTTC.

A few counts support this clonotype. The V gene is TRBV27, the J gene TRBJ2-1, with D uncertain. Germline loops: CDR1 MNHEY, CDR2 SMNVEV (reference sequence). This CDR3 has 18 residues. Trimming took 3 bases from V and 0 from J, leaving 18 bases between them. In DNA, the CDR3 is TGTGCCAGCAGTTTTCGACGGGCCGCAAAGAGCTCCTACAATGAGCAGTTCTTC. Protein product: CASSFRRAAKSSYNEQFF.

This clonotype was detected only a few times. This chain joins TRBV5-5 and TRBJ2-1; 9 positions agree with TRBD2. V dropped 0 bases and J dropped 2; count of bases not matched to a gene: 6. The CDR3 loop spans 17 amino acids. Looked up from germline, CDR1 is SGHKS and CDR2 is YYEKEE (reference sequence). The CDR3 DNA sequence: TGTGCCAGCAGCTTGGAGATTGGCGGGAGGGCCTACAATGAGCAGTTCTTC. Translation: CASSLEIGGRAYNEQFF.

This clonotype was counted only a few times. The CDR3 sequence: CASSPGGMYNSPLHF. The CDR3 region has the DNA TGTGCCAGCAGCCCCGGGGGGATGTATAATTCACCCCTCCACTTT. The rearrangement uses TRBV14 and TRBJ1-6; tentatively, D is TRBD1 (5 bases). This CDR3 region has 15 residues. Per germline, CDR1 SGHDN and CDR2 FVKESK. V was trimmed by 4 bases and J by 4 bases, leaving 11 bases between them.

The chain combines TRBV12-3 or TRBV12-4 with TRBJ1-1; D is ambiguous. V was shortened by 3 bases and J by 3 bases, with 11 bases between the two germline ends. The CDR3 loop spans 14 amino acids. The CDR3 loop reads CASSFWESDTEAFF. The CDR3 DNA sequence: TGTGCCAGCAGTTTTTGGGAGTCGGACACTGAAGCTTTCTTT.

This sequence joins TRBV7-2 and TRBJ2-7; D is tentatively TRBD1 or TRBD2 (5 bases each). The germline V gene has CDR1 SGHTA and CDR2 FQGNSA. There are 16 residues in the CDR3. The germline V and J ends were trimmed by 2 bases and 3 bases, with 17 bases remaining between them. CDR3 residues: CASSLWWDRADYEQYF. As DNA, the CDR3 is TGTGCCAGCAGCTTATGGTGGGACCGCGCAGACTACGAGCAGTACTTC.

The rearrangement links TRBV11-2 to TRBJ2-5; perhaps TRBD1 as D (5 bases). Germline CDR1 and CDR2: SGHAT and FQNNGV. The CDR3 extends over 18 amino acids. V dropped 1 base and J dropped 4 bases, with 22 bases sitting between them. The CDR3 DNA sequence: TGTGCCAGCAGCTTAGGGGCAGGGAAACCCCCTTCAAGAGAGACCCAGTACTTC. Its translation: CASSLGAGKPPSRETQYF.

This clonotype was observed a few times. This chain uses TRBV29-1 with TRBJ2-7; 12 bases match TRBD1. There are 13 residues in the CDR3. J lost 6 bases, V lost 7 bases, and 7 bases had no gene match. The germline V gene encodes CDR1 SQVTM and CDR2 ANQGSEA. CDR3 amino acids: CSARGTGGLEQYF. The CDR3 region has the DNA TGCAGCGCACGAGGGACAGGGGGCCTCGAGCAGTACTTC.

Only a few counts were recorded for this clonotype. The V gene is TRBV5-6, the J gene TRBJ1-3, with 7 bases identical to TRBD1. V lost 4 bases, J lost 3 bases, and 7 bases stayed unmatched. This CDR3 region has 15 residues. The germline gives CDR1 SGHDT, CDR2 YYEEEE. The CDR3 loop reads CASSLKTGSGNTIYF. The DNA of the CDR3 is TGTGCCAGCAGCCTAAAGACAGGGAGTGGAAACACCATATATTTT.